This section outlines one T cell receptor beta chain sequence together with its context. The data were taken from a study of blood T cell repertoires in COVID-19. Across the study: T cells, B-cell-depleted T cells, or PBMCs provided the cDNA or gDNA that served as material.

The CDR3 is 16 residues long. Germline lookup yields CDR1 MNHEY and CDR2 SVGEGT. The V and J ends lost 0 bases and 1 base, in that order; junction bases with no gene match: 5. As processed by the authors: Estimation of nucleated cell counts relied on the amplification of reference gene primers. The repertoire was sequenced with immunoSEQ multiplex PCR; TCRdb's copy has only in-frame clones and lacks some. V, J and clone size reflect that table, while D and trimming were determined from the DNA. The sample has fewer than 150,000 clones, more than 75% seen once. This chain connects TRBV6-2 or TRBV6-3 to TRBJ1-1; TRBD1 agrees at 7 bases. Sequences were obtained from peripheral blood. The source is a woman between 40 and 55 years old with acute or convalescent COVID-19. The CDR3 loop reads CASSYSGTEKNTEAFF. The CDR3 DNA follows: TGTGCCAGCAGTTACTCAGGGACAGAAAAGAACACTGAAGCTTTCTTT.